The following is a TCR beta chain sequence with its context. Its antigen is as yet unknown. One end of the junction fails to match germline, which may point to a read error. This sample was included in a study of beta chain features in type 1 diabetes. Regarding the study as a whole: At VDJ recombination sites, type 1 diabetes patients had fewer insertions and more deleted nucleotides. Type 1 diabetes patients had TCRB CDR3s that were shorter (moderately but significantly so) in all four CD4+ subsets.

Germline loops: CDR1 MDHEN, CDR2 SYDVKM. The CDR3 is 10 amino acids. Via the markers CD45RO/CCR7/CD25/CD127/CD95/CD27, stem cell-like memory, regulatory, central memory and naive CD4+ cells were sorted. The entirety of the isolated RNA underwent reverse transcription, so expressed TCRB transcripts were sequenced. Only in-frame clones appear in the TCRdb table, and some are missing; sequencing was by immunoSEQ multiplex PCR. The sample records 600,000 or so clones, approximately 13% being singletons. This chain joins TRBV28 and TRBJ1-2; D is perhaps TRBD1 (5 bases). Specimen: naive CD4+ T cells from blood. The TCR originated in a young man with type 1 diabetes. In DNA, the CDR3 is TGTGCCAGCAGTGAATACGGGACGTTCTTC. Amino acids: CASSEYGTFF.